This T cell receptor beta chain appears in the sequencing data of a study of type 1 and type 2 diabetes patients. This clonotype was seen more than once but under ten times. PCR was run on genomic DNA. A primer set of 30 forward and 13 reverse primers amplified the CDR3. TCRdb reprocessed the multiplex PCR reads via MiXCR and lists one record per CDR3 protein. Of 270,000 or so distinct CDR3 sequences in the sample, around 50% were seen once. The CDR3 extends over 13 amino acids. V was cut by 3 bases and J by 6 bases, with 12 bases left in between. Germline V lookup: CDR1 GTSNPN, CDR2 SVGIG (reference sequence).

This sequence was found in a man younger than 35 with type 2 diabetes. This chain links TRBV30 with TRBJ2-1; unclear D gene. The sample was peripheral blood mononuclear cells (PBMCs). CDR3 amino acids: CAWRGFAVNEQFF. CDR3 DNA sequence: TGTGCCTGGAGGGGCTTTGCGGTCAATGAGCAGTTCTTC.